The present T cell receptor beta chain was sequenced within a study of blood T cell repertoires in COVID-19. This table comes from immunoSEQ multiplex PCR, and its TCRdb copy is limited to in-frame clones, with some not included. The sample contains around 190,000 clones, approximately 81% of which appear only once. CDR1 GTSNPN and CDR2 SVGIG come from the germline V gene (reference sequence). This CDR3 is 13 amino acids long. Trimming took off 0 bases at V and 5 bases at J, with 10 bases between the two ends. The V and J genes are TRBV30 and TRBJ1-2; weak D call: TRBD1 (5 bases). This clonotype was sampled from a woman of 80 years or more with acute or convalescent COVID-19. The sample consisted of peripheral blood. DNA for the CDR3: TGTGCCTGGAGTGTACGGGGGGTTTATGGCTACACCTTC. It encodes CAWSVRGVYGYTF.